This T cell receptor beta chain was found in a study of siplizumab effects on memory and regulatory T cells. This CDR3 comprises 11 residues. Trimming took 7 bases from V and 3 from J, leaving 7 bases between them. The germline V gene has CDR1 SGHTA and CDR2 FQGNSA. The table came from immunoSEQ multiplex PCR; TCRdb's copy has only in-frame clones and leaves some out. The table shows 65,000 to 90,000 clones, with 90% to 95% occurring only once. Sequenced sample: CD8+ T cells sorted from blood. The source is a human donor in good health. This sequence joins TRBV7-2 and TRBJ2-7; D unclear. The CDR3 DNA reads TGTGCCAGCACCCCAAGCTACGAGCAGTACTTC. Translating it yields CASTPSYEQYF.